The 23 T cell receptor beta chains given below trace back to one sample, sequenced in a study of blood T cell repertoires in COVID-19. Data came from immunoSEQ multiplex PCR; TCRdb stores just in-frame clones and leaves some out. The sample lists about 180,000 clones, approximately 84% seen once, with under 8.5% in the top ten. The source material was peripheral blood. The receptors stem from a human donor in a cohort sampled during active COVID-19.

The genes are TRBV6-6 and TRBJ1-4; TRBD1 is a possible D gene (6 bases). Trimming left V 5 bases short and J 4 bases short, with 26 bases between. The germline V gene has CDR1 MNHNY and CDR2 SVGAGI (reference sequence). This CDR3 has 19 amino acids. This CDR3 reads CASSPESGGGQPFNEKLFF. CDR3 DNA: TGTGCCAGCAGTCCCGAGAGTGGGGGGGGGCAACCCTTTAATGAAAAACTGTTTTTT.

This clone was counted a single time. This sequence joins TRBV13 and TRBJ2-1, with 13 bases lining up with TRBD2. V was clipped by 4 bases and J by 5 bases; unmatched bases: 2. The germline V gene has CDR1 PRHDT and CDR2 FYEKMQ (reference sequence). The CDR3 is 15 amino acids. The CDR3 loop reads CASSSGLAGNNEQFF. For the CDR3, the DNA is TGTGCCAGCAGCTCGGGACTAGCGGGGAACAATGAGCAGTTCTTC.

This chain joins TRBV7-8 and TRBJ1-5; D perhaps matches TRBD1 (6 bases). CDR3 length equals 15 residues. V lost 1 base and J lost 4, with 11 bases in between. Germline values: CDR1 SGHVS, CDR2 FQNEAQ. The CDR3 DNA sequence: TGTGCCAGCAGCTTAGACCACAGGGCTAATCAGCCCCAGCATTTT. Protein sequence: CASSLDHRANQPQHF. The whole variable domain, remainder taken from reference TRBV7-8 and TRBJ1-5, is GAGVSQSPRYKVAKRGQDVALRCDPISGHVSLFWYQQALGQGPEFLTYFQNEAQLDKSGLPSDRFFAERPEGSVSTLKIQRTQQEDSAVYLCASSLDHRANQPQHFGDGTRLSIL.

This sequence joins TRBV27 and TRBJ2-1, with 15 bases matching TRBD2. The CDR3 consists of 18 residues. The germline V gene has CDR1 MNHEY and CDR2 SMNVEV (reference sequence). The junction had 6 bases not matched to a gene; V was cut back by 2 bases and J by 4 bases. The CDR3 bases are TGTGCCAGCAGTTTAAATGGACTAGCGGGGGGGGATTACAATGAGCAGTTCTTC. Translation: CASSLNGLAGGDYNEQFF.

The rearrangement joins TRBV7-8 to TRBJ1-3, with TRBD1 matching over 7 bases. V lost 5 bases and J lost 0; bases outside the gene matches: 13. The CDR3 runs to 18 residues. The germline CDR1 and CDR2 sequences are SGHVS and FQNEAQ. CDR3 residues: CASSPNRQGPTSGNTIYF. The CDR3 DNA reads as TGTGCCAGCAGCCCCAATCGACAGGGCCCGACCTCTGGAAACACCATATATTTT.

This chain uses TRBV3-1 (or the pseudogene TRBV3-2) with TRBJ2-3, with 8 bases that match TRBD2. CDR3 size: 15 residues. CDR1 is LGHDT and CDR2 is YNNKEL in the germline V gene (reference sequence). Trimming removed 8 bases from V and 5 bases from J; junction bases left unmatched: 12. The CDR3 sequence: CASAKGLVGRDTQYF. In DNA, the CDR3 is TGTGCCAGCGCTAAGGGACTAGTTGGCCGAGATACGCAGTATTTT.

This clone was recorded once. The gene calls are TRBV5-1 and TRBJ1-4; D is possibly TRBD1 (6 bases). The V end lost 3 bases, the J end lost 6 bases, and 15 bases lay between the germline ends. This CDR3 has 15 amino acids. Germline CDR1 is SGHRS and CDR2 is YFSETQ. As DNA, the CDR3 is TGCGCCAGCAGCTCAACAGGGCTGGGGGATGAAAAACTGTTTTTT. It codes for CASSSTGLGDEKLFF.

J is TRBJ1-3 and V is TRBV7-2, with D hard to call. Deletions cut 0 bases from V and 0 bases from J, with 6 bases between. CDR3 length: 15 residues. The germline gives CDR1 SGHTA, CDR2 FQGNSA. DNA of the CDR3: TGTGCCAGCAGCTTAGCCGGTAGCTCTGGAAACACCATATATTTT. It encodes CASSLAGSSGNTIYF. The whole variable domain, remainder taken from reference TRBV7-2 and TRBJ1-3, is GAGVSQSPSNKVTEKGKDVELRCDPISGHTALYWYRQSLGQGLEFLIYFQGNSAPDKSGLPSDRFSAERTGGSVSTLTIQRTQQEDSAVYLCASSLAGSSGNTIYFGEGSWLTVV.

V is TRBV29-1 and J is TRBJ1-4, with D hard to call. CDR1 is SQVTM and CDR2 is ANQGSEA in the germline V gene. The length of the CDR3 is 13 residues. Trimming stripped 7 bases from V and 4 bases from J, with 13 bases between. CDR3 protein: CSAKDSVNEKLFF. Written as DNA, the CDR3 is TGCAGCGCGAAGGACTCGGTTAATGAAAAACTGTTTTTT.

The sample holds a few counts of this clone. The V gene is TRBV12-3 or TRBV12-4, the J gene TRBJ2-1; no firm D call. Trimming left V 3 bases short and J 8 bases short, with 8 bases between. The CDR3 totals 12 residues. In DNA form, the CDR3 reads TGTGCCAGCAGTTTTCGGAGCCATGAGCAGTTCTTC. Protein product: CASSFRSHEQFF.

Here the CDR3 reads CASSLTGGPFQETQYF. The CDR3 DNA follows: TGTGCCAGCAGCCTTACGGGGGGGCCTTTCCAAGAGACCCAGTACTTC. The chain is built from TRBV11-2 and TRBJ2-5; TRBD2 aligns across 8 bases. This CDR3 is 16 amino acids long. The germline V gene encodes CDR1 SGHAT and CDR2 FQNNGV. Germline trimming cut 5 bases from V and 1 base from J; bases unmatched to any gene: 9.

The count of this clone is one. The chain uses TRBV7-9 and TRBJ1-1; weak D call: TRBD1 (5 bases). This CDR3 region has 14 residues. V lost 5 bases to trimming and J lost 3 bases, with 13 bases between them. Per germline, CDR1 SEHNR and CDR2 FQNEAQ (reference sequence). CDR3 sequence: CASSNSGLYTEAFF. CDR3 in DNA: TGTGCCAGCAGCAACTCAGGGCTGTACACTGAAGCTTTCTTT.

The chain joins TRBV3-1 (or the pseudogene TRBV3-2) to TRBJ2-7; TRBD2 aligns across 8 bases. The CDR3 extends over 18 amino acids. Germline assignment: CDR1 LGHDT and CDR2 YNNKEL (reference sequence). V shed 5 bases and J 4 bases; nucleotides not matched to a gene: 19. This CDR3 reads CASSSGAGGEVGRYEQYF. Written as DNA, the CDR3 is TGTGCCAGCAGCTCCGGGGCGGGGGGCGAGGTGGGGCGATACGAGCAGTACTTC.

J is TRBJ2-5 and V is TRBV5-1, with a tentative D call TRBD1 (6 bases). This CDR3 has 15 amino acids. Germline V gene lookup returns CDR1 SGHRS and CDR2 YFSETQ. The germline V and J ends were trimmed by 0 bases and 10 bases, with 19 bases remaining between them. The chain's CDR3 is CASSLALDRGEFQYF. CDR3 coding DNA: TGCGCCAGCAGCTTGGCCCTGGACAGAGGGGAGTTCCAGTACTTC.

The chain combines TRBV6-5 with TRBJ1-2; D may be TRBD1 (6 bases). Germline assignment: CDR1 MNHEY and CDR2 SVGAGI. The CDR3 is 13 amino acids. Trimming stripped 5 bases from V and 4 bases from J, with 11 bases between. The CDR3 is CASSPLQGYGYTF. The CDR3 region has the DNA TGTGCCAGCAGTCCCTTACAGGGCTATGGCTACACCTTC.

On this clone itself: The same CDR3 arises from other DNA sequences in this sample as well. The gene calls are TRBV19 and TRBJ1-1; 7 bases line up with TRBD1. The CDR3 has 14 amino acids. Germline V gives CDR1 LNHDA, CDR2 SQIVND (reference sequence). Trimming took 3 bases from V and 2 from J; bases not matched to a gene: 3. As DNA, the CDR3 is TGTGCCAGTAGTATCGGACAGGCAAACACTGAAGCTTTCTTT. Residues: CASSIGQANTEAFF.

The chain carries TRBV20-1 and TRBJ1-1, with no clear D. V lost 1 base to trimming and J lost 5 bases, with 5 bases between them. CDR1 is DFQATT and CDR2 is SNEGSKA in the germline V gene (reference sequence). The CDR3 totals 11 residues. This chain's CDR3 is CSARVKTEAFF. The DNA of the CDR3 is TGCAGTGCTAGAGTAAAAACTGAAGCTTTCTTT.

This clone was detected a few times. The same CDR3 can be traced to other DNA sequences in this sample. This rearrangement joins TRBV12-5 to TRBJ1-4; tentative D call: TRBD1 (5 bases). V was trimmed by 3 bases and J by 1 base, leaving 6 bases between them. In germline, CDR1 is LGHNT, CDR2 FRNRAP. The CDR3 length is 14 residues. Written as DNA, the CDR3 is TGTGCTAGTGGTTTCGGGGGAACTAATGAAAAACTGTTTTTT. The encoded protein is CASGFGGTNEKLFF.

The chain carries TRBV2 and TRBJ1-1, with D possibly being TRBD1 (5 bases). The V and J ends lost 1 base and 7 bases respectively, with 7 bases between them. The CDR3 runs to 12 residues. Germline values: CDR1 SNHLY, CDR2 FYNNEI. CDR3 region: CASSEGGVEAFF. CDR3 bases: TGTGCCAGCAGTGAAGGGGGCGTTGAAGCTTTCTTT.

V gene TRBV6-6 combines with J gene TRBJ1-5; a weak D match, TRBD1 (5 bases). Trimming stripped 6 bases from V and 4 bases from J, with 10 bases between. The CDR3 contains 13 residues. Germline V gene sequence: CDR1 MNHNY, CDR2 SVGAGI (reference sequence). CDR3: CASSRDRNQPQHF. DNA of the CDR3: TGTGCCAGCAGCCGTGACAGAAATCAGCCCCAGCATTTT.

The rearrangement links TRBV19 to TRBJ1-6, with no clear D. CDR3 length equals 12 residues. V was clipped by 5 bases and J by 10 bases, with 9 bases between them. Germline V gene data show CDR1 as LNHDA and CDR2 as SQIVND (reference sequence). The CDR3 nucleotides read TGTGCCAGTAGTCCCTGGGCCTCACCCCTCCACTTT. It is translated as CASSPWASPLHF.

V is TRBV11-1 and J is TRBJ1-1, with no clear D. Trimming pared 5 bases from V and 5 bases from J, leaving 15 bases between. There are 14 residues in the CDR3. The V gene's germline CDR1 is SGHAT and CDR2 FQDESV (reference sequence). CDR3 protein: CASSLDSEETEAFF. CDR3 sequence (DNA): TGTGCCAGCAGCCTCGACTCAGAGGAGACTGAAGCTTTCTTT.

The V and J genes are TRBV19 and TRBJ1-2; D is perhaps TRBD1 (5 bases). Germline-derived CDR1 and CDR2 are LNHDA and SQIVND (reference sequence). Trimming stripped 1 base from V and 6 bases from J, with 9 bases between. The CDR3 extends over 13 amino acids. This chain's CDR3 is CASSIGLGDGYTF. CDR3 in DNA: TGTGCCAGTAGTATAGGTTTAGGGGATGGCTACACCTTC. The complete variable domain, with remaining parts taken from reference TRBV19 and TRBJ1-2, reads DGGITQSPKYLFRKEGQNVTLSCEQNLNHDAMYWYRQDPGQGLRLIYYSQIVNDFQKGDIAEGYSVSREKKESFPLTVTSAQKNPTAFYLCASSIGLGDGYTFGSGTRLTVV.